The rows below give T cell receptor beta chains drawn from one sample of a study of T cell changes during pregnancy in multiple sclerosis. Measured with immunoSEQ multiplex PCR; TCRdb has only the in-frame clones, and not every one. The sample holds more than 45,000 clones, roughly 90% seen once. Sequencing used CD4+ T cells from peripheral blood mononuclear cells, obtained after pregnancy. Receptor source: a female donor with multiple sclerosis, enrolled in a pregnancy study. Each CDR3 is given with its conserved first and last residue. A D gene is named only where the DNA matches it firmly. The listing skips clone size in some rows; elsewhere it reads once, few, many or a size class.

CDR3 DNA	CDR3 protein	D gene	clone size	V gene	J gene
TGTGCCTGGAGGCCACTCGGGACAGGGGTTCGGTATGAAAAACTGTTTTTT	CAWRPLGTGVRYEKLFF	TRBD1	.	TRBV30	TRBJ1-4
TGTGCCAGTGGGGCAGGGGTGAGGCCCCAGCATTTT	CASGAGVRPQHF	.	.	TRBV19	TRBJ1-5
TGTGCCAGCAGCTTAGGAGTGACTAGCGGGGCGAGCTCCTACGAGCAGTACTTC	CASSLGVTSGASSYEQYF	TRBD2	.	TRBV7-8	TRBJ2-7
TGTGCCAGCAGTTCCGGGGGGGGAAGGGGCTATGGCTACACCTTC	CASSSGGGRGYGYTF	.	.	TRBV6-5	TRBJ1-2
TGCAGTCACGGGGGGGATACGCAGTATTTT	CSHGGDTQYF	TRBD2	once	TRBV20-1	TRBJ2-3
TGTGCCAGCAGGAGACAGACACGGGTTGAAAAACTGTTTTTT	CASRRQTRVEKLFF	.	.	TRBV6-5	TRBJ1-4
TGTGCCAGTAGTATAGGAGGCAACTATGGCTACACCTTC	CASSIGGNYGYTF	.	.	TRBV19	TRBJ1-2
TGTGCCTGGAGTGCCGGACAGGCCTACAATGAGCAGTTCTTC	CAWSAGQAYNEQFF	TRBD1	.	TRBV30	TRBJ2-1
TGTGCCAGCAGCTTAGGGGGGTCGGGCGAGCAGTACTTC	CASSLGGSGEQYF	.	.	TRBV7-3	TRBJ2-7
TGTGCCAGCAACGTCCAGGGTACCGATTTTGAAGCTTTCTTT	CASNVQGTDFEAFF	.	.	TRBV7-2	TRBJ1-1
TGTGCCAGCAGACGGACAGGGTTGAACACTGAAGCTTTCTTT	CASRRTGLNTEAFF	TRBD1	.	TRBV2	TRBJ1-1
TGTGCCAGCAGCTTCATGGGACTAGTTTTCGATGAGCAGTTCTTC	CASSFMGLVFDEQFF	TRBD2	.	TRBV9	TRBJ2-1
TGTGCCAGTAGTCACACAGGGGCGGGAAACACTGAAGCTTTCTTT	CASSHTGAGNTEAFF	TRBD1	.	TRBV19	TRBJ1-1
TGCGCCAGCAGCCAAGAGACAGCACGCTATGGCTACACCTTC	CASSQETARYGYTF	.	.	TRBV4-1	TRBJ1-2
TGTGCCAGCTCGGATGGGACTAGCGGAGTGACAGATACGCAGTATTTT	CASSDGTSGVTDTQYF	TRBD2	.	TRBV9	TRBJ2-3
TGTGCCAGCAGCTTAGTTACCGGGACAGATTACGAGCAGTACTTC	CASSLVTGTDYEQYF	TRBD1	.	TRBV7-6	TRBJ2-7
TGTGCCAGCAGTAGACCCGGGACAGGGGCCCATGGCTACACCTTC	CASSRPGTGAHGYTF	TRBD1	.	TRBV25-1	TRBJ1-2
TGTGCCAGTGGGGTGGGAGGCATTTGGGAGCAGTTCTTC	CASGVGGIWEQFF	.	.	TRBV19	TRBJ2-1
TGCGCCAGCAGCCCCGCCCCGAGCCCGGCCTACGAGCAGTACTTC	CASSPAPSPAYEQYF	.	.	TRBV5-1	TRBJ2-7